A single sample gave rise to the 24 T cell receptor beta chains below, sequenced in a study of blood T cell repertoires in COVID-19. This table comes from immunoSEQ multiplex PCR, and its TCRdb copy is limited to in-frame clones, with some not included. The sample consists of fewer than 350,000 clones, 89% of them appearing once. The sequenced sample consisted of PBMCs or T cells enriched from blood (not recorded which). All receptors derive from a man aged 55 to 69 who had recovered from COVID-19.

The chain couples TRBV13 to TRBJ2-4, with TRBD1 identical over 11 bases. The CDR3 is 15 residues long. Germline assignment: CDR1 PRHDT and CDR2 FYEKMQ (reference sequence). J lost 0 bases, V lost 6 bases, and 1 base had no gene match. CDR3 residues: CASRDRGLAKNIQYF. In nucleotides, the CDR3 is TGTGCCAGCAGGGACAGGGGGCTAGCCAAAAACATTCAGTACTTC. Filled out from reference TRBV13 and TRBJ2-4, the complete variable domain reads AAGVIQSPRHLIKEKRETATLKCYPIPRHDTVYWYQQGPGQDPQFLISFYEKMQSDKGSIPDRFSAQQFSDYHSELNMSSLELGDSALYFCASRDRGLAKNIQYFGAGTRLSVL.

The rearrangement uses TRBV24-1 and TRBJ2-1; TRBD2 matches 14 bases. The CDR3 has 19 amino acids. V was pared by 2 bases and J by 9 bases, with 14 bases of the junction left unmatched. CDR1 is KGHDR, CDR2 SFDVKD, per germline. DNA of the CDR3: TGTGCCACCAGTGATTCCAACCCGGGACTAGCGGGAGCGAGGGGTGAGCAGTTCTTC. This encodes CATSDSNPGLAGARGEQFF.

V usage is TRBV28 and J usage is TRBJ2-7; weak D call: TRBD1 (5 bases). CDR3 length: 14 amino acids. The germline gives CDR1 MDHEN, CDR2 SYDVKM. V was pared by 3 bases and J by 5 bases, with 14 bases between. The CDR3 region has the DNA TGTGCCAGCAGTTTTTTAGCAGGGTTCGACGAGCAGTACTTC. Amino acids: CASSFLAGFDEQYF.

The chain links TRBV10-1 to TRBJ2-7; perhaps TRBD1 as D (6 bases). Trimming removed 2 bases at V and 3 bases at J, with 11 bases between. This CDR3 is 14 amino acids long. From germline, CDR1 is WNHNN and CDR2 SYGVQD (reference sequence). The CDR3 is CASSEHTGFYEQYF. CDR3 nucleotides: TGCGCCAGCAGTGAGCACACAGGGTTCTACGAGCAGTACTTC.

The gene calls are TRBV27 and TRBJ2-5, with a weak D call TRBD2 (6 bases). Trimming removed 3 bases at V and 5 bases at J, with 22 bases between. The germline gives CDR1 MNHEY, CDR2 SMNVEV (reference sequence). This CDR3 is 17 amino acids long. The CDR3: CASSFRHSTSWRETQYF. The CDR3 DNA sequence: TGTGCCAGCAGTTTTAGGCATAGCACTAGCTGGCGGGAGACCCAGTACTTC.

This clone was seen a single time. The chain employs TRBV6-2 or TRBV6-3 and TRBJ2-3; 9 bases are a match to TRBD2. The CDR3 runs to 20 residues. Germline CDR1 reads MNHEY; CDR2 reads SVGEGT. J lost 8 bases, V lost 2 bases, and 23 bases had no gene match. Here the CDR3 reads CASSYTPRLREGPPRGTQYF. The CDR3 DNA is TGTGCCAGCAGTTACACTCCGCGATTGCGGGAGGGCCCCCCGAGGGGTACGCAGTATTTT.

The V gene is TRBV19, the J gene TRBJ2-5, with a tentative D call TRBD1 (6 bases). Germline CDR1 and CDR2: LNHDA and SQIVND (reference sequence). Trimming took 5 bases from V and 5 from J, leaving 15 bases between them. The length of the CDR3 is 14 residues. The CDR3 loop reads CASSSTGPYETQYF. Written as DNA, the CDR3 is TGTGCCAGTAGTTCCACAGGGCCCTACGAGACCCAGTACTTC.

The chain combines TRBV10-1 with TRBJ2-7; tentatively, D is TRBD1 (5 bases). The V gene lost 3 bases and the J gene lost 6 bases, with 12 bases spanning the gap. Germline V gene sequence: CDR1 WNHNN, CDR2 SYGVQD (reference sequence). The length of the CDR3 is 13 residues. CDR3 amino acids: CASSDHRSIEQYF. The CDR3 DNA reads TGCGCCAGCAGTGACCACAGGTCAATCGAGCAGTACTTC.

The chain is built from TRBV3-1 (or the pseudogene TRBV3-2) and TRBJ1-2, with TRBD1 matching 10 bases. The CDR3 consists of 15 residues. Trimming took 5 bases from V and 6 from J; bases not matched to a gene: 9. CDR1 is LGHDT, CDR2 YNNKEL, per germline (reference sequence). The chain's CDR3 is CASSTRDRGIDGYTF. The CDR3 DNA is TGTGCCAGCAGCACCCGGGACAGGGGAATCGATGGCTACACCTTC.

This clone has a single count. The chain recombines TRBV7-3 with TRBJ2-2; D is unclear. This CDR3 is 12 amino acids long. Germline loops: CDR1 SGHTA, CDR2 FQGTGA. The germline V and J ends were trimmed by 1 base and 6 bases, with 3 bases remaining between them. CDR3 region: CASSLISGELFF. CDR3 nucleotides: TGTGCCAGCAGCTTAATATCCGGGGAGCTGTTTTTT.

The rearrangement uses TRBV5-5 and TRBJ1-5, with D perhaps matching TRBD1 (5 bases). The CDR3 length is 17 residues. Germline V gene sequence: CDR1 SGHKS, CDR2 YYEKEE (reference sequence). Trimming removed 0 bases at V and 1 base at J, with 14 bases between. This CDR3 is CASSLAGRAGSNQPQHF. The CDR3 coding sequence is TGTGCCAGCAGCTTGGCGGGCAGGGCGGGGAGCAATCAGCCCCAGCATTTT.

This clone was seen once. The chain carries TRBV7-3 and TRBJ2-3; 13 nucleotides agree with TRBD2. The CDR3 loop spans 15 amino acids. CDR1 is SGHTA and CDR2 is FQGTGA in the germline V gene. The junction had 7 bases not matched to a gene; V was cut back by 5 bases and J by 8 bases. The CDR3 region is CASSRTSGSSGTQYF. In DNA, the CDR3 is TGTGCCAGCAGCCGGACTAGCGGGAGTTCGGGTACGCAGTATTTT.

The chain couples TRBV5-4 to TRBJ1-1; D possibly corresponds to TRBD1 (6 bases). From germline, CDR1 is SGHNT and CDR2 YYREEE (reference sequence). V dropped 4 bases and J dropped 2 bases, with 12 bases sitting between them. This CDR3 has 14 residues. The CDR3 sequence is CASSPGGLNTEAFF. In DNA, the CDR3 is TGTGCCAGCAGCCCGGGGGGGCTCAACACTGAAGCTTTCTTT.

This clone was seen only once. The chain combines TRBV4-1 with TRBJ1-3; TRBD1 matches 8 bases. Germline V CDR1 and CDR2: MGHRA, YSYEKL. V lost 3 bases to trimming and J lost 0 bases; unmatched junction nucleotides: 19. This CDR3 has 21 residues. The CDR3 region is CASSQYKKGTGQASSGNTIYF. The CDR3 DNA is TGCGCCAGCAGCCAGTACAAAAAAGGGACAGGACAAGCAAGCTCTGGAAACACCATATATTTT.

The chain links TRBV19 to TRBJ2-2, with 7 positions matching TRBD1. Germline V gene sequence: CDR1 LNHDA, CDR2 SQIVND (reference sequence). The junction had 3 bases not matched to a gene; V was cut back by 8 bases and J by 0 bases. This CDR3 is 14 amino acids long. The CDR3 sequence: CASRQGTNTGELFF. The CDR3 DNA reads as TGTGCCAGTCGACAGGGCACGAACACCGGGGAGCTGTTTTTT.

A single count supports this clone. The J gene is TRBJ1-5, the V gene TRBV6-5, with 8 bases matching TRBD1. Germline-derived CDR1 and CDR2 are MNHEY and SVGAGI. This CDR3 spans 15 amino acids. V shed 6 bases, J shed 2 bases, and the junction held 6 bases outside the gene matches. The CDR3 bases are TGTGCCAGCAGGGCCCCGGGACAGGGCAATCAGCCCCAGCATTTT. Its protein is CASRAPGQGNQPQHF.

This clone was counted only a few times. This chain joins TRBV18 and TRBJ2-1, with 10 nucleotides matching TRBD2. The CDR3 runs 15 residues. Germline assignment: CDR1 KGHSH and CDR2 LQKENI. Trimming took 2 bases from V and 6 from J; bases not matched to a gene: 4. CDR3 loop: CASSPASGSVNEQFF. DNA for the CDR3: TGTGCCAGCTCACCAGCTAGCGGGAGTGTCAATGAGCAGTTCTTC.

The V and J genes are TRBV28 and TRBJ2-3; maybe TRBD1 (5 bases). Trimming removed 2 bases from V and 6 bases from J, with 15 bases in between. CDR1 MDHEN and CDR2 SYDVKM come from the germline V gene. The CDR3 is 15 amino acids. Written as DNA, the CDR3 is TGTGCCAGCAGTTTAACGACAGCAAGGCGGGATACGCAGTATTTT. Amino acids: CASSLTTARRDTQYF.

V is TRBV7-9 and J is TRBJ2-5; TRBD2 aligns across 8 bases. With 5 bases clipped from V and 5 bases from J, the junction kept 16 bases outside the gene matches. The CDR3 is 17 amino acids. In germline, CDR1 is SEHNR, CDR2 FQNEAQ (reference sequence). DNA for the CDR3: TGTGCCAGCAGCCTCGGGGGGGCGGGAGTGCGAGTCGAGACCCAGTACTTC. Residues: CASSLGGAGVRVETQYF.

CDR3 amino acids: CASSLVSGAYGYTF. The CDR3 region has the DNA TGTGCCAGCAGTTTGGTGTCAGGGGCCTATGGCTACACCTTC. This chain links TRBV28 with TRBJ1-2; tentative D call: TRBD1 (6 bases). The CDR3 sequence is 14 residues long. Trimming took 3 bases from V and 4 from J, leaving 12 bases between them. From germline, CDR1 is MDHEN and CDR2 SYDVKM.

The chain joins TRBV29-1 to TRBJ1-2, with D unresolved. The V gene lost 4 bases and the J gene lost 3 bases, with 15 bases spanning the gap. Germline CDR1 and CDR2: SQVTM and ANQGSEA. The CDR3 totals 14 residues. CDR3 bases: TGCAGCGTTGGAGGCTTGTTGGAGTACTATGGCTACACCTTC. It specifies CSVGGLLEYYGYTF.

The J gene is TRBJ2-7, the V gene TRBV4-2, with D maybe TRBD2 (5 bases). Germline V gene sequence: CDR1 LGHNA, CDR2 YNFKEQ. Trimming shortened V by 0 bases and J by 6 bases, and 18 bases separated the two germline ends. This CDR3 has 16 residues. The CDR3 sequence: CASSQEENRGSSEQYF. CDR3 in DNA: TGTGCCAGCAGCCAAGAAGAGAATAGAGGGTCGAGCGAGCAGTACTTC.

The chain carries TRBV2 and TRBJ2-3, with TRBD1 as a possible D gene (6 bases). The germline V gene encodes CDR1 SNHLY and CDR2 FYNNEI. Trimming stripped 1 base from V and 0 bases from J, with 8 bases between. This CDR3 contains 15 residues. The CDR3 protein is CASSEVGHSTDTQYF. CDR3 nucleotides: TGTGCCAGCAGTGAAGTGGGACACAGCACAGATACGCAGTATTTT.

This clone was observed once. The rearrangement joins TRBV5-1 to TRBJ2-5; D is unclear. The ends were cut back, 3 bases at V and 2 bases at J, with 2 bases in the middle. The length of the CDR3 is 11 residues. Germline V gene data show CDR1 as SGHRS and CDR2 as YFSETQ. For the CDR3, the DNA is TGCGCCAGCAGCTCACAAGAGACCCAGTACTTC. It specifies CASSSQETQYF.